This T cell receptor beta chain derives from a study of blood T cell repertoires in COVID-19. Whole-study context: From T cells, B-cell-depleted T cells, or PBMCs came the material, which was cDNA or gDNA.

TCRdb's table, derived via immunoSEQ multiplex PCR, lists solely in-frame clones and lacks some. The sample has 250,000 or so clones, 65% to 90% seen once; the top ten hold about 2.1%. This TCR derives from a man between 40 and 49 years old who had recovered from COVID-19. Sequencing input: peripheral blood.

CDR3 amino acids: CASSLVGAGGETQYF. CDR3 DNA sequence: TGTGCCAGCAGTTTGGTTGGGGCAGGGGGTGAGACCCAGTACTTC. This chain uses TRBV6-5 with TRBJ2-5; 7 bases fit TRBD1. The V and J ends lost 4 bases and 5 bases, in that order; junction bases with no gene match: 10. Looked up from germline, CDR1 is MNHEY and CDR2 is SVGAGI. The CDR3 runs 15 residues.